The present T cell receptor (beta chain) was sequenced within a study of cytomegalovirus exposure and HLA in healthy donors (dated by TCRdb to the late 2010s). Some background on the complete study: In an earlier analysis of approximately 500 of the donors, 250 to 300 Gb of sequence data and approximately 100 million unique TCR beta sequences from about 190 million T cells were reported. An early release covering 550 to 700 HLA-typed donors comprised approximately 300 gigabases of sequencing data and around 80 million unique TCR sequences. Of the roughly 400 genotyped donors, over 70% fell in the genetic ancestry cluster associated with self-reported Caucasian donors. The aim of the study was to test whether cataloging public T cell receptors could identify signatures of past pathogen exposure. The T cell repertoires of 666 subjects were profiled by immunosequencing and related to cytomegalovirus serostatus. Besides the first cohort of roughly 640 subjects, a separate validation cohort made up of 120 different subjects was used. To predict cytomegalovirus infection status, the study combined high-throughput TCR immunosequencing, statistical association of individual TCRs with disease status, and machine learning. To study patterns of TCR occurrence, a later analysis re-analyzed previously published TCR beta repertoires from 600 to 750 donors and added high-resolution HLA genotyping. In the later analysis, no new phenotypic data were used to find candidate immune exposures; instead, reliance was placed on TCR beta sequences and their occurrence across donors. In an earlier analysis of 587 of the donors, high-throughput TCR beta sequencing was used to judge whether each TCR beta V gene segment behaved as functional or pseudogenic. Donor age, sex, ethnicity and CMV serostatus were compiled alongside the repertoire data. Genome-wide SNP genotypes for about three fifths of the roughly 670 donors were used in a later genetic analysis, which treated that subset as a discovery cohort. Every repertoire in the discovery cohort had been generated on one and the same sequencing platform. HLA typing covered class I and class II loci at four-digit resolution. The number of donors typed differed by locus, with roughly 629-640 for A, B, C, DRB1 and DQB1, around 520 for DQA1, 600 to 610 for DPA1, and under 490 for DPB1. A few DR-DQ haplotypes were handled as single units for association and clustering because linkage in the cohort was strong. Among 350 to 400 genotyped donors of the cohort, an average of about 240,000 unique TCR beta nucleotide sequences were sequenced per donor, approximately 20% of them non-productive. Overall study outcomes, separate from this receptor: According to a later genetic analysis, donors in an Asian-associated ancestry cluster had fewer N-insertions in productive TCRs than the approximately 650-donor mean. The classifier was reported to diagnose cytomegalovirus status with high specificity and sensitivity in both the original and validation cohorts. A further reported finding was that TCR beta sequences accurately predicted the HLA-A and HLA-B alleles for most subjects in the first cohort. This cohort had only TCR beta chains sequenced, and the lack of alpha or paired-chain data limited which features could be detected. A later genetic analysis associated a missense DCLRE1C variant with V-gene and J-gene trimming of TCR beta chains, and an independent cohort replicated the association. The study listed 164 TCR beta chains as associated with cytomegalovirus. Broadly in line with IMGT annotations, most TCR beta V segments showed up in productive rearrangements about 87% or about 30% of the time in an earlier analysis of 450 to 750 of the donors. A cluster of highly shared sequence variants was judged likely to represent a technical artifact of the sequencing pipeline. According to the authors, the approach could potentially be generalized to other disease states and immunological phenotypes. In vitro tests confirmed that three of the cytomegalovirus-associated TCR beta chains recognize cytomegalovirus antigens. CMV serostatus was the only immune exposure information available for the cohort. The earlier analysis of 587 of the donors excluded 15 to 20 rarely observed V segments, including chromosome 9 orphons, because counts were too low. When HLA alleles, especially DR and DQ, strongly co-occurred, TCR associations were difficult to assign to individual alleles. HLA typing was unavailable for some donors at each locus, so association tests used only the typed subset. According to a later analysis, most CMV-associated TCR beta chains appeared to be HLA-restricted, and the HLA associations seemed to be driven largely by CMV exposure. Presence/absence analyses assumed roughly uniform sequencing depth across donors, an assumption that may not hold. A later analysis found that TCR association rates varied across HLA loci, with DRB1 alleles showing the most associated TCRs and HLA-C alleles the fewest. Across donors, most TCR sequences were observed very rarely, whereas some public TCRs were present in many individuals. Because the 87-base-pair reads could not distinguish some IMGT-functional V segments, including TRBV6-2 and TRBV6-3, those segments were excluded. A later analysis reported that several top co-occurrence clusters appeared linked to parvovirus B19, influenza, CMV and Epstein-Barr virus. At a false discovery rate of 0.05, a later analysis linked 16,000 or so TCR beta sequences to specific HLA alleles. In a later analysis, HLA-associated TCR beta chains were found to be more clonally expanded and to have lower generation probabilities than equally common non-associated chains. Linkage disequilibrium might explain the correlated functional status among segregating V segments, but an unknown experimental factor could not be ruled out.

In total, 600 or so healthy bone marrow donors made up the cohort. All cohort members were sampled while nominally healthy, although unrecorded immune exposures were likely present. The donor tested CMV seronegative, placing the donor among the 350 or so seronegative members of the cohort. Each donor provided a peripheral blood sample, and peripheral blood mononuclear cells were used for TCR beta sequencing. The Qiagen DNeasy Blood Extraction Kit was used to extract genomic DNA from the blood cell samples. The library was prepared using the immunoSEQ multiplex PCR assay. For the multiplex PCR, a mixture combining 60 forward primers for TCR Vbeta segments and 13 reverse primers for TCR Jbeta segments was used. The CDR3 region of rearranged TCR beta genes was amplified from genomic DNA with a multiplex PCR assay. Amplified TCR beta libraries were sequenced as 87-base-pair reads on the Illumina HiSeq System. The authors' pipeline ran thus. In a later analysis, tens of millions of unique TCR beta chains were counted across the roughly 610 repertoires, and approximately 11 million of these chains were shared by at least two donors. Raw reads were error-corrected and collapsed into unique sequences with a nearest-neighbor algorithm that merged closely related sequences to remove PCR and sequencing errors. Alignment of CDR3 sequences to IMGT reference sequences was used to assign V, D and J gene segments. Each retained sequence needed at least a six-nucleotide match to both a V gene segment and a J gene segment. Rearrangements were classified as productive when the CDR3 lacked stop codons and remained in frame with V and J, and all other rearrangements were classified as non-productive. Following IMGT convention, CDR3 was defined as the stretch from the second conserved V-encoded cysteine to the conserved J-encoded phenylalanine. The earlier analysis of 550 to 650 of the donors excluded any sequence lacking an unambiguous match to a single V gene segment. In an earlier analysis of several hundred of the donors, V segments were called functional above 56.7% productive rearrangements and were called segregating when the between-donor standard deviation exceeded 5%. To diagnose cytomegalovirus status from the catalog of TCR beta chain sequences, a statistical classification framework was built. In a later analysis, V and J genes were assigned by comparing TCR nucleotide sequences against IMGT/GENE-DB human TR gene sequences. Using the TCRdist pipeline, a later analysis assigned CDR3 sequences along with most-parsimonious VDJ recombination scenarios. A later analysis defined each TCR beta chain by its CDR3 amino acid sequence plus V-gene family, and excluded reads lacking a unique V-gene family. In a later analysis, approximately 640 highly shared, low-generation-probability nucleotide sequences were removed to address suspected cross-contamination and a sequencing artifact. In a later analysis, a clonal expansion index was calculated for each public chain from normalized within-repertoire ranks of inferred template counts. A later analysis computed generation probabilities with a VDJ recombination model fitted to out-of-frame rearrangements, and checked the results against IGoR. In a later analysis, hypergeometric tests were used to score TCR-TCR, TCR-HLA and TCR-CMV co-occurrence, with a repertoire-size bias correction applied to TCR pairs. In a later analysis, false discovery rates were estimated by permuting HLA or CMV assignments 20 times. In a later analysis, co-occurring TCRs were grouped using DBSCAN, with TCRdist sequence similarity added in when clustering inside HLA-allele-positive subsets. For co-occurrence clustering, repertoires with fewer than 30,000 or more than 120,000 public chains were excluded, along with a handful of repertoires with anomalous nucleotide sharing. In its TCRdb copy, this immuneACCESS table keeps in-frame sequences only and misses some clones. Where compared with another copy, unresolved V genes explain less than half of these, and the others have no known cause. The D gene and trimming were derived from the DNA, and the V and J assignments and clone size from that table. This sample holds around 200,000 clones; over 70% were observed only once. Of the sample, 1.6% falls within the top ten clones.

In the case of this clone: The antigen it recognizes is unknown. One base away there is no much larger clone; base qualities are not given.

From the cysteine up to the phenylalanine, the CDR3 has a length of 11 residues. CDR3 DNA is the only sequence kept; it has 33 bases, read in frame from the first base. Trimming at the junction amounts to 10 bases on V and 1 base on J, and the germline ends lie 8 bases apart. CDR1 and CDR2 are drawn from the germline V gene: MDHEN, SYDVKM. The chain was built from TRBV28 and TRBJ2-7, with a weak D call of TRBD1 (5 bases match). Sequenced input: PBMCs. This clonotype was sampled from a woman in her late teens or twenties in good health and CMV-seronegative. This receptor carries the CDR3 CAIGVSYEQYF. The DNA sequence reads TGTGCCATAGGGGTGTCCTACGAGCAGTACTTC.